The clone carrying this TCR beta chain was counted only a few times. Its antigen remains unknown. This specimen comes from a study of T cells in Graves' hyperthyroidism and ophthalmopathy. TCR beta CDR3 sequences were amplified from RNA transcripts. During a first-round RT-PCR of the TCR CDR3, the HTBI primer set was used. TCRdb called the multiplex PCR reads again in MiXCR, with one record for every CDR3 protein. The data hold some 300,000 distinct CDR3 sequences, with approximately 18% observed a single time. Germline V lookup: CDR1 ENHRY, CDR2 SYGVKD. V lost 6 bases and J lost 6; bases outside the gene matches: 8. This CDR3 region has 14 residues. General study findings and limits: Before onset, by a median of approximately 6.2 months, the model predicted ophthalmopathy.

Each person with ophthalmopathy scored at least 3 on the Clinical Activity Score, reached NOSPECS grade 4 or higher, and had been ill under 3 months. The PBMCs were sourced from fresh peripheral blood (more than 9 ml). The chain couples TRBV10-3 to TRBJ1-5; TRBD1 aligns across 7 bases. The sample comprised blood. The sequence came from a middle-aged man with Graves' ophthalmopathy. CDR3 DNA sequence: TGTGCCATCAGCTCTGACAGGGAGGGTCAGCCCCAGCATTTT. Its protein product is CAISSDREGQPQHF.